These 13 T cell receptor beta chains were sequenced from one sample in a study of CD8 T cells in Susac syndrome. It was with random hexamers that about 0.45 to 1 ug RNA was reverse transcribed. TCRdb redid the calling of the immunoSEQ multiplex PCR reads with MiXCR, one entry per CDR3 protein. In the table there are about 150,000 distinct CDR3 sequences, about 96% of which are singletons. The sequencing input was CD4+ T cells from PBMCs. Receptors originate from a human donor with Susac syndrome.

The chain links TRBV30 to TRBJ2-3; D remains unclear. This CDR3 spans 15 amino acids. The V gene's germline CDR1 is GTSNPN and CDR2 SVGIG (reference sequence). V was trimmed by 2 bases and J by 2 bases, leaving 14 bases between them. The CDR3 is CAWSLSLGITDTQYF. The CDR3, as DNA: TGTGCCTGGAGTCTCTCTCTAGGGATCACAGATACGCAGTATTTT.

The chain joins TRBV20-1 to TRBJ2-5, with 10 bases lining up with TRBD2. CDR1 is DFQATT and CDR2 is SNEGSKA in the germline V gene (reference sequence). The junction had 8 bases not matched to a gene; V was cut back by 0 bases and J by 1 base. The CDR3 loop spans 17 amino acids. The CDR3 DNA reads as TGCAGTGCTAGAGATCTTACTAGCGGGACCCTCCAAGAGACCCAGTACTTC. It codes for CSARDLTSGTLQETQYF.

The chain couples TRBV25-1 to TRBJ2-7; 12 bases are shared with TRBD1. The germline V gene has CDR1 MGHDK and CDR2 SYGVNS. The CDR3 contains 13 residues. In DNA form, the CDR3 reads TGTGCCAGCAGTGGTGGGACAGGGGGCGTCCAGCACGTC. It yields the protein CASSGGTGGVQHV.

This sequence joins TRBV3-1 and TRBJ2-3, with D perhaps assigned TRBD1 or TRBD2 (5 bases each). Trimming pared 4 bases from V and 2 bases from J, leaving 13 bases between. In germline, CDR1 is LGHDT, CDR2 YNNKEL (reference sequence). The CDR3 runs to 15 residues. CDR3 region: CASSPRVGTTDTQYF. Written as DNA, the CDR3 is TGTGCCAGCAGCCCCCGGGTGGGGACCACAGATACGCAGTATTTT.

This chain connects TRBV4-1 to TRBJ2-5; 11 positions agree with TRBD2. This CDR3 has 15 residues. V lost 1 base to trimming and J lost 4 bases; unmatched junction nucleotides: 2. The germline CDR1 and CDR2 sequences are MGHRA and YSYEKL. CDR3 in amino acids: CASSQGLAGRETQYF. The CDR3 nucleotides read TGCGCCAGCAGCCAAGGACTAGCGGGGCGAGAGACCCAGTACTTC.

This chain joins TRBV30 and TRBJ2-7; no firm D call. V lost 1 base, J lost 0 bases, and 4 bases lay in between. This CDR3 has 12 residues. CDR1 is GTSNPN and CDR2 is SVGIG in the germline V gene (reference sequence). The CDR3 coding sequence is TGTGCCTGGAGTGAGAACTCCTACGAGCAGTACTTC. This sequence encodes CAWSENSYEQYF. Filled out from reference TRBV30 and TRBJ2-7, the complete variable domain reads SQTIHQWPATLVQPVGSPLSLECTVEGTSNPNLYWYRQAAGRGLQLLFYSVGIGQISSEVPQNLSASRPQDRQFILSSKKLLLSDSGFYLCAWSENSYEQYFGPGTRLTVT.

The chain carries TRBV14 and TRBJ2-4; TRBD1 aligns across 7 bases. Germline V gene data show CDR1 as SGHDN and CDR2 as FVKESK. Trimming removed 0 bases from V and 7 bases from J; junction bases left unmatched: 3. The CDR3 length is 14 residues. The CDR3 DNA sequence: TGTGCCAGCAGCCAAGAGACAGGGATGAACATTCAGTACTTC. This codes for CASSQETGMNIQYF.

The table lists this clonotype with a count of one. The V gene is TRBV6-2 or TRBV6-3, the J gene TRBJ1-2; D is perhaps TRBD1 (5 bases). The CDR3 is 13 residues long. V gave up 2 bases and J gave up 7 bases, with 11 bases separating them. Germline loops: CDR1 MNHEY, CDR2 SVGEGT. Here the CDR3 DNA reads TGTGCCAGCAGTTACCCAGGGATCGGTGGCTACACCTTC. This encodes CASSYPGIGGYTF.

The CDR3 DNA follows: TGCAGCGTCGAGGGGACAGGGTCCGAGCAGTACTTC. Its protein product is CSVEGTGSEQYF. The chain links TRBV29-1 to TRBJ2-7; TRBD1 matches at 9 bases. The V gene end was trimmed by 6 bases and the J gene end by 6 bases; junction bases not matched to a gene: 6. This CDR3 spans 12 amino acids. The germline V gene encodes CDR1 SQVTM and CDR2 ANQGSEA.

This chain uses TRBV7-2 with TRBJ2-1; 8 nucleotides agree with TRBD2. Per germline, CDR1 SGHTA and CDR2 FQGNSA. The CDR3 is 14 amino acids. The ends lost 2 bases at V and 7 bases at J; junction bases unmatched: 4. In DNA form, the CDR3 reads TGTGCCAGCAGCTTATATGCTAGCGGGAATGAGCAGTTCTTC. It codes for CASSLYASGNEQFF.

The chain links TRBV18 to TRBJ1-1, with 10 bases aligning to TRBD1. There are 16 residues in the CDR3. Trimming took 4 bases from V and 6 from J; bases not matched to a gene: 11. From germline, CDR1 is KGHSH and CDR2 LQKENI. CDR3: CASSRGTGEGRPEAFF. The CDR3, as DNA: TGTGCCAGCTCACGGGGGACAGGGGAAGGACGGCCTGAAGCTTTCTTT.

This CDR3 is CAWRRTVGTQYF. The CDR3, as DNA: TGTGCCTGGAGGAGGACAGTGGGGACCCAGTACTTC. This chain connects TRBV30 to TRBJ2-5; tentative D call: TRBD1 (6 bases). CDR3 length equals 12 residues. The V end lost 3 bases, the J end lost 7 bases, and 12 bases lay between the germline ends. The germline CDR1 and CDR2 sequences are GTSNPN and SVGIG (reference sequence). Supplemented by reference TRBV30 and TRBJ2-5, the full variable domain reads SQTIHQWPATLVQPVGSPLSLECTVEGTSNPNLYWYRQAAGRGLQLLFYSVGIGQISSEVPQNLSASRPQDRQFILSSKKLLLSDSGFYLCAWRRTVGTQYFGPGTRLLVL.

The chain carries TRBV29-1 and TRBJ1-2; 7 nucleotides agree with TRBD1. The CDR3 consists of 11 residues. Trimming at V came to 7 bases and at J to 7 bases, leaving 6 bases not matched to a gene. Germline CDR1 reads SQVTM; CDR2 reads ANQGSEA. The CDR3 DNA is TGCAGCGGGGACACAGGGGTTGGCTACACCTTC. This codes for CSGDTGVGYTF. The full variable domain, rest sourced from reference TRBV29-1 and TRBJ1-2, is SAVISQKPSRDICQRGTSLTIQCQVDSQVTMMFWYRQQPGQSLTLIATANQGSEATYESGFVIDKFPISRPNLTFSTLTVSNMSPEDSSIYLCSGDTGVGYTFGSGTRLTVV.